This T cell receptor (beta chain) is drawn from a study of PD-1 blockade in classical Hodgkin lymphoma. Findings of the study overall: TCR diversity at baseline was reported to be reduced in newly diagnosed patients relative to healthy donors. By C4D1 there was a significant rise in CD4+ TCR diversity but not in CD8+ TCR diversity. Still unresolved is the cause of the repertoire differences, which may be disease activity or prior therapy.

With 5 bases clipped from V and 0 bases from J, the junction kept 10 bases outside the gene matches. Germline V gene sequence: CDR1 SGHTA, CDR2 FQGNSA. This CDR3 contains 18 residues. Time point meaning: cycle 4 day 1 (C4D1), after around six weeks of nivolumab. All patients relapsed after autologous stem cell transplantation, and brentuximab vedotin exposure varied. This clone was recorded once. The antigen remains unidentified. Repertoires were generated with immunoSEQ multiplex PCR, while TCRdb's copy carries only in-frame clones and drops some. Among under 40,000 clones listed, around 80% were seen once.

The chain links TRBV7-2 to TRBJ1-6; the match to TRBD1 covers 7 bases. The receptor was derived from a human donor with classical Hodgkin lymphoma. The material was peripheral blood mononuclear cells (PBMCs), obtained before the fourth cycle of nivolumab. The CDR3 spells CASSRGTVPSSYNSPLHF. For the CDR3, the DNA is TGTGCCAGCAGCCGAGGGACAGTCCCGAGCTCCTATAATTCACCCCTCCACTTT.